This T cell receptor (beta chain) was profiled in a study of cytomegalovirus exposure and HLA in healthy donors. Some clones are missing from TCRdb's copy, which holds only in-frame ones; the method was immunoSEQ multiplex PCR. This sample has hundreds of thousands of clones, with about 90% found just once. As concerns this clone: Antigen specificity is unknown. Other DNA sequences in this specimen translate into the identical CDR3.

Separate from the roughly 610-subject first cohort, the roughly 130-subject validation cohort was the one that the donors belonged to. The V gene's germline CDR1 is MNHNS and CDR2 SASEGT. The CDR3 spans 11 residues. V was cut by 5 bases and J by 3 bases, with 3 bases left in between. Study-wide findings and caveats: Clusters of TCRs from the first cohort tended to co-occur in the roughly 120 validation repertoires (as a later analysis found). The authors enumerated 150 to 200 TCR beta chains as linked to cytomegalovirus.

The sample comprised PBMCs. The V call is TRBV6-1, the J call TRBJ2-3; D not certain. The receptor was derived from a woman in her twenties or thirties in good health and CMV-seronegative. The CDR3: CASSITDTQYF. The CDR3 DNA reads TGTGCCAGCAGTATAACAGATACGCAGTATTTT.